This T cell receptor beta chain was sequenced for a study of CD8+CD57+ T cells in acquired aplastic anemia. Study-level points and caveats: Patients shared just under 30 CD8+ CDR3 sequences with controls.

Template material for TCR beta VDJ and CDR3 profiling consisted of genomic DNA. One entry per CDR3 protein results from TCRdb running MiXCR on the reads. Of approximately 300,000 distinct CDR3 sequences detected, roughly 59% appear once; the ten largest clones hold around 1.3%. For sequencing, patients were chosen who had shown expansion of CD8+CD57+ cells by flow cytometry. Each patient had severe acquired aplastic anemia. Trimming stripped 4 bases from V and 0 bases from J, with 10 bases between. Per the germline V gene, CDR1 is ENHRY and CDR2 is SYGVKD. The CDR3 loop spans 15 amino acids. On this clonotype itself: Its antigen remains unknown.

This receptor was obtained from a human donor with aplastic anemia. The specimen was sorted CD4+, CD8+, or CD8+CD57+ T cells (not recorded which) from PBMCs. The chain couples TRBV10-3 to TRBJ1-3; the D is unclear. The CDR3 spells CAISVTGSSGNTIYF. The CDR3 DNA reads TGTGCCATCAGTGTGACGGGAAGCTCTGGAAACACCATATATTTT.